This TCR beta chain stems from a study of cytomegalovirus exposure and HLA in healthy donors. Germline-derived CDR1 and CDR2 are MDHEN and SYDVKM. CDR3 length equals 14 residues. V lost 6 bases and J lost 9; bases outside the gene matches: 4. PCR was performed using 60 Vbeta and 13 Jbeta primers. The method was immunoSEQ multiplex PCR; TCRdb's version includes in-frame clones alone and lacks a portion of them. The profile shows 130,000 to 150,000 clones, roughly three quarters of them singletons. Sequencing was carried out using PBMCs. This TCR came from a man between 18 and 35 years old in good health and CMV-seronegative. This sequence joins TRBV28 and TRBJ1-6, with 11 bases aligning to TRBD1. The CDR3 DNA sequence: TGTGCCAGCAGACGGGACAGGGGGAGTTCACCCCTCCACTTT. This gives the protein CASRRDRGSSPLHF.